This T cell receptor beta chain was sequenced for a study of spatial heterogeneity in lung cancer. Findings and caveats of the study: It was found that expanded intratumoral alpha and beta TCR counts tracked tumor mutation counts. Expanded TCRs that were ubiquitous or regional had counts tracking ubiquitous and regional nonsynonymous mutations, respectively.

The time point is: sample taken at primary tumor resection. Each molecule of TCR cDNA was tagged with one unique molecular identifier. TCRdb recomputed calls from the 5' RACE reads with MiXCR, one row per CDR3 protein. The repertoire holds 17,000 or so distinct CDR3 sequences, with approximately 6.2% as singletons. By sample share, this clonotype is large. Its target is not known. CDR3 length equals 16 residues. V shed 0 bases and J 4 bases; nucleotides not matched to a gene: 11. Germline CDR1 DFQATT, CDR2 SNEGSKA (reference sequence). This material consisted of lung tumor tissue, taken at surgery. The rearrangement links TRBV20-1 to TRBJ2-7; TRBD2 aligns across 8 bases. The source is a male donor with early-stage non-small cell lung cancer. The CDR3 region is CSARDLSAGVRYEQYF. The CDR3 DNA sequence: TGCAGTGCTAGAGATTTATCAGCGGGAGTCCGGTACGAGCAGTACTTC.